The 5 T cell receptor beta chains given below trace back to one sample, sequenced in a study of blood T cell repertoires in COVID-19. The repertoire was sequenced with immunoSEQ multiplex PCR; TCRdb's copy has only in-frame clones and lacks some. The sample holds some 150,000 clones, 65% to 85% seen once. Sequenced: peripheral blood. The receptors derive from a woman over 75 with acute or convalescent COVID-19.

The genes are TRBV6-1 and TRBJ1-2; a possible D gene is TRBD1 (6 bases). Germline-derived CDR1 and CDR2 are MNHNS and SASEGT. The CDR3 loop spans 13 amino acids. V was cut by 3 bases and J by 6 bases, with 11 bases left in between. The CDR3: CASSEGGADGYTF. The CDR3 DNA sequence: TGTGCCAGCAGTGAGGGGGGGGCAGATGGCTACACCTTC.

The chain links TRBV16 to TRBJ1-5, with unresolved D. The V and J ends lost 4 bases and 6 bases respectively, with 7 bases between them. This CDR3 contains 12 residues. Germline-derived CDR1 and CDR2 are KGHSY and FQNENV. The CDR3 DNA follows: TGTGCCAGCAGCCCCCCGGGTCAGCCCCAGCATTTT. Translated, it gives CASSPPGQPQHF.

This clone was observed a few times. V usage is TRBV11-2 and J usage is TRBJ2-5, with 11 nucleotides matching TRBD1. The CDR3 loop spans 17 amino acids. J lost 3 bases, V lost 5 bases, and 11 bases had no gene match. Looked up from germline, CDR1 is SGHAT and CDR2 is FQNNGV. Written as DNA, the CDR3 is TGTGCCAGCAGCGGGCCGGGACAGGGGGTGGGTAAAGAGACCCAGTACTTC. This sequence encodes CASSGPGQGVGKETQYF. Supplemented by reference TRBV11-2 and TRBJ2-5, the full variable domain reads EAGVAQSPRYKIIEKRQSVAFWCNPISGHATLYWYQQILGQGPKLLIQFQNNGVVDDSQLPKDRFSAERLKGVDSTLKIQPAKLEDSAVYLCASSGPGQGVGKETQYFGPGTRLLVL.

This chain joins TRBV2 and TRBJ2-6; 8 bases line up with TRBD1. With V trimmed by 6 bases and J by 2 bases, 9 bases remained unmatched. CDR1 and CDR2 (germline): SNHLY, FYNNEI. This CDR3 has 17 amino acids. CDR3 nucleotide sequence: TGTGCCAGCAGGGCAGGGGGCGCGAGCCCTGGGGCCAACGTCCTGACTTTC. This encodes CASRAGGASPGANVLTF.

The V call is TRBV18, the J call TRBJ2-3, with 11 bases lining up with TRBD2. The trim removed 1 base at V and 3 bases at J, leaving 3 bases unmatched. This CDR3 comprises 16 residues. Germline V gene data show CDR1 as KGHSH and CDR2 as LQKENI. The CDR3 DNA reads as TGTGCCAGCTCACCACTGGCTAGCGGGGGGACAGATACGCAGTATTTT. It translates to CASSPLASGGTDTQYF.